The rows below give T cell receptor beta chains drawn from one sample of a study of shared clonotypes between healthy human individuals. Repertoires were generated with immunoSEQ multiplex PCR, while TCRdb's copy carries only in-frame clones and drops some. The sample holds about 1 million clones, about 77% seen once. The sequencing input was memory CD4+ T cells sorted from blood. The receptors come from a man between 18 and 35 years old in good health. CDR3s include the opening cysteine and the closing phenylalanine or tryptophan. Fields, in order: D gene, J gene, CDR3 length, V gene, clone size, CDR3 DNA, CDR3 protein. D genes are given only for firm matches. Expanded clones get a size class; other rows say once, few or many, or leave the size out.

D gene: TRBD1
J gene: TRBJ1-5
CDR3 length: 14
V gene: TRBV11-2
clone size: -
CDR3 DNA: TGTGCCAGCAGTTACGGACAGGGCTATCAGCCCCAGCATTTT
CDR3 protein: CASSYGQGYQPQHF

D gene: -
J gene: TRBJ1-6
CDR3 length: 17
V gene: TRBV7-9
clone size: once
CDR3 DNA: TGTGCCAGCAGCTTAGCCGGCGGGGGTTTCCATAATTCACCCCTCCACTTT
CDR3 protein: CASSLAGGGFHNSPLHF

D gene: TRBD2
J gene: TRBJ2-3
CDR3 length: 15
V gene: TRBV7-2
clone size: -
CDR3 DNA: TGTGCCAGCAGCCAAAGCGGGGATCTCACAGATACGCAGTATTTT
CDR3 protein: CASSQSGDLTDTQYF

D gene: -
J gene: TRBJ2-2
CDR3 length: 14
V gene: TRBV6-1
clone size: -
CDR3 DNA: TGTGCCAGCAGTGAAGGTGGGGGTACCGGGGAGCTGTTTTTT
CDR3 protein: CASSEGGGTGELFF

D gene: -
J gene: TRBJ2-5
CDR3 length: 13
V gene: TRBV19
clone size: -
CDR3 DNA: TGTGCCAGTAGTATTCGAGCGTACGAGACCCAGTACTTC
CDR3 protein: CASSIRAYETQYF

D gene: -
J gene: TRBJ1-4
CDR3 length: 19
V gene: TRBV19
clone size: -
CDR3 DNA: TGTGCCAGTAGTAGCATTTGGGGGGGATTGGGGACCACTAATGAAAAACTGTTTTTT
CDR3 protein: CASSSIWGGLGTTNEKLFF

D gene: TRBD1
J gene: TRBJ1-5
CDR3 length: 17
V gene: TRBV27
clone size: -
CDR3 DNA: TGTGCCAGCAGTGAGAGGACAGGGGCAAATAGCAATCAGCCCCAGCATTTT
CDR3 protein: CASSERTGANSNQPQHF

D gene: TRBD1
J gene: TRBJ2-2
CDR3 length: 15
V gene: TRBV19
clone size: once
CDR3 DNA: TGTGCCAGTTGGGACAGGGGTGGGAACACCGGGGAGCTGTTTTTT
CDR3 protein: CASWDRGGNTGELFF

D gene: -
J gene: TRBJ2-5
CDR3 length: 15
V gene: TRBV28
clone size: -
CDR3 DNA: TGTGCCAGCAGTCCCAACAGGGGGGGCCAAGAGACCCAGTACTTC
CDR3 protein: CASSPNRGGQETQYF

D gene: -
J gene: TRBJ1-2
CDR3 length: 13
V gene: TRBV27
clone size: -
CDR3 DNA: TGTGCCAGCAGTCCCGTCGGGAACTATGGCTACACCTTC
CDR3 protein: CASSPVGNYGYTF

D gene: TRBD2
J gene: TRBJ2-2
CDR3 length: 16
V gene: TRBV10-1
clone size: -
CDR3 DNA: TGCGCCAGCAGTGAGTCCTCTAGCGGGAGTGTCGGGGAGCTGTTTTTT
CDR3 protein: CASSESSSGSVGELFF

D gene: -
J gene: TRBJ1-1
CDR3 length: 14
V gene: TRBV11-1
clone size: -
CDR3 DNA: TGTGCCAGCAGCTTCGGGGGGTCGGTAACTGAAGCTTTCTTT
CDR3 protein: CASSFGGSVTEAFF

D gene: -
J gene: TRBJ2-3
CDR3 length: 15
V gene: TRBV6-5
clone size: -
CDR3 DNA: TGTGCCAGCAGTCCACGGGACACATACACAGATACGCAGTATTTT
CDR3 protein: CASSPRDTYTDTQYF

D gene: -
J gene: TRBJ1-2
CDR3 length: 13
V gene: TRBV18
clone size: once
CDR3 DNA: TGTGCCAGCTCACCTGGACAGTCGTATGGCTACACCTTC
CDR3 protein: CASSPGQSYGYTF

D gene: -
J gene: TRBJ1-5
CDR3 length: 14
V gene: TRBV5-6
clone size: -
CDR3 DNA: TGTGCCAGCAGCTTGGGACAGGCCAATCAGCCCCAGCATTTT
CDR3 protein: CASSLGQANQPQHF

D gene: -
J gene: TRBJ1-5
CDR3 length: 14
V gene: TRBV7-2
clone size: once
CDR3 DNA: TGTGCCAGCAGCGCACGGGCAGGGAATCAGCCCCAGCATTTT
CDR3 protein: CASSARAGNQPQHF

D gene: -
J gene: TRBJ2-7
CDR3 length: 11
V gene: TRBV7-2
clone size: -
CDR3 DNA: TGTGCCAGCAGCTCGCTATACGAGCAGTACTTC
CDR3 protein: CASSSLYEQYF

D gene: TRBD1
J gene: TRBJ1-5
CDR3 length: 16
V gene: TRBV27
clone size: once
CDR3 DNA: TGTGCCAGCAGTTCCGCAGGGGGAATTAGCAATCAGCCCCAGCATTTT
CDR3 protein: CASSSAGGISNQPQHF

D gene: TRBD1
J gene: TRBJ2-1
CDR3 length: 14
V gene: TRBV5-1
clone size: -
CDR3 DNA: TGCGCCAGCAGCTCTTGGACAGGCAACAATGAGCAGTTCTTC
CDR3 protein: CASSSWTGNNEQFF

D gene: -
J gene: TRBJ2-6
CDR3 length: 16
V gene: TRBV11-1
clone size: -
CDR3 DNA: TGTGCCAGCACCGTAATAGGAGTACCTGGGGCCAACGTCCTGACTTTC
CDR3 protein: CASTVIGVPGANVLTF

D gene: -
J gene: TRBJ2-3
CDR3 length: 11
V gene: TRBV6-5
clone size: -
CDR3 DNA: TGTGCCAGCAGGCGGACGGATACGCAGTATTTT
CDR3 protein: CASRRTDTQYF

D gene: -
J gene: TRBJ2-7
CDR3 length: 15
V gene: TRBV28
clone size: -
CDR3 DNA: TGTGCCAGCAGGTCCCAGATGGCGGGGAAATACGAGCAGTACTTC
CDR3 protein: CASRSQMAGKYEQYF

D gene: -
J gene: TRBJ2-7
CDR3 length: 14
V gene: TRBV30
clone size: -
CDR3 DNA: TGTGCCTGTTATCCCCGGGGGGCTGTTAACAAGCAGTACTTC
CDR3 protein: CACYPRGAVNKQYF

D gene: TRBD1
J gene: TRBJ1-2
CDR3 length: 13
V gene: TRBV6-5
clone size: -
CDR3 DNA: TGTGCCAGCAGTTTAAAGGACAGGTCGCGCTACACCTTC
CDR3 protein: CASSLKDRSRYTF

D gene: -
J gene: TRBJ1-1
CDR3 length: 15
V gene: TRBV18
clone size: once
CDR3 DNA: TGTGCCAGCTCACCACCGGCACAGCTGAACACTGAAGCTTTCTTT
CDR3 protein: CASSPPAQLNTEAFF

D gene: TRBD2
J gene: TRBJ2-3
CDR3 length: 16
V gene: TRBV11-2
clone size: -
CDR3 DNA: TGTGCCAGCAGCTTAGGGGCCAGCGGGGGGTCCGTTACGCAGTATTTT
CDR3 protein: CASSLGASGGSVTQYF

D gene: -
J gene: TRBJ1-3
CDR3 length: 13
V gene: TRBV5-6
clone size: few
CDR3 DNA: TGTGCCAGCAGTAGGAGCTCTGGAAACACCATATATTTT
CDR3 protein: CASSRSSGNTIYF

D gene: -
J gene: TRBJ2-1
CDR3 length: 14
V gene: TRBV2
clone size: -
CDR3 DNA: TGTGCCAGCACCAGGGATCGATCCTACAATGAGCAGTTCTTC
CDR3 protein: CASTRDRSYNEQFF

D gene: -
J gene: TRBJ2-5
CDR3 length: 13
V gene: TRBV29-1
clone size: many
CDR3 DNA: TGCAGCGTTGTGATCGGGGCCGAAGAGACCCAGTACTTC
CDR3 protein: CSVVIGAEETQYF

D gene: TRBD2
J gene: TRBJ2-5
CDR3 length: 14
V gene: TRBV7-2
clone size: -
CDR3 DNA: TGTGCCAGCAGCTTTAGCGGGAGAGGGGAGACCCAGTACTTC
CDR3 protein: CASSFSGRGETQYF

D gene: TRBD2
J gene: TRBJ2-7
CDR3 length: 14
V gene: TRBV10-3
clone size: -
CDR3 DNA: TGTGCCATCACCCAGGCTAGCGGGACATACGAGCAGTACTTC
CDR3 protein: CAITQASGTYEQYF

D gene: TRBD1
J gene: TRBJ1-3
CDR3 length: 17
V gene: TRBV7-9
clone size: -
CDR3 DNA: TGTGCCAGCAGCTTGGCCTTCTGGGACAGCTCTGGAAACACCATATATTTT
CDR3 protein: CASSLAFWDSSGNTIYF

D gene: TRBD1
J gene: TRBJ1-2
CDR3 length: 16
V gene: TRBV13
clone size: -
CDR3 DNA: TGTGCCAGCAGCTCCCGGGACAGGGGGCTAAACTATGGCTACACCTTC
CDR3 protein: CASSSRDRGLNYGYTF

D gene: -
J gene: TRBJ2-1
CDR3 length: 11
V gene: TRBV20-1
clone size: -
CDR3 DNA: TGCAGTGCCCCCTTCTGGGATGAGCAGTTCTTC
CDR3 protein: CSAPFWDEQFF

D gene: -
J gene: TRBJ1-5
CDR3 length: 14
V gene: TRBV5-1
clone size: few
CDR3 DNA: TGCGCCAGCAGCGTAGACGGTCGCAATCAGCCCCAGCATTTT
CDR3 protein: CASSVDGRNQPQHF

D gene: -
J gene: TRBJ2-2
CDR3 length: 12
V gene: TRBV10-3
clone size: -
CDR3 DNA: TGTGCCATCAGTATGGACAGACTGGGGCTGTTTTTT
CDR3 protein: CAISMDRLGLFF

D gene: -
J gene: TRBJ2-7
CDR3 length: 14
V gene: TRBV18
clone size: -
CDR3 DNA: TGTGCCAGCTCCTCCGGTGCAGGATTCTACGAGCAGTACTTC
CDR3 protein: CASSSGAGFYEQYF

D gene: TRBD1
J gene: TRBJ1-1
CDR3 length: 18
V gene: TRBV6-1
clone size: -
CDR3 DNA: TGTGCCAGCAGTGTCGAACCGGGACAGCTCCCTGGGCACACTGAAGCTTTCTTT
CDR3 protein: CASSVEPGQLPGHTEAFF

D gene: -
J gene: TRBJ1-5
CDR3 length: 12
V gene: TRBV19
clone size: -
CDR3 DNA: TGTGCCAGTAGCGGACAGAGCCAGCCCCAGCATTTT
CDR3 protein: CASSGQSQPQHF

D gene: TRBD2
J gene: TRBJ2-3
CDR3 length: 16
V gene: TRBV7-2
clone size: -
CDR3 DNA: TGTGCCAGCAGCCTGGGACTAGCGGGAGCATCAGATACGCAGTATTTT
CDR3 protein: CASSLGLAGASDTQYF

D gene: -
J gene: TRBJ1-2
CDR3 length: 12
V gene: TRBV13
clone size: -
CDR3 DNA: TGTGCCAGCAGCTTTTCCTTCTATGGCTACACCTTC
CDR3 protein: CASSFSFYGYTF

D gene: -
J gene: TRBJ1-6
CDR3 length: 11
V gene: TRBV4-2
clone size: few
CDR3 DNA: TGTGCCAGTCGCCACAGAGAACCCCTCCACTTT
CDR3 protein: CASRHREPLHF

D gene: TRBD2
J gene: TRBJ2-5
CDR3 length: 23
V gene: TRBV2
clone size: -
CDR3 DNA: TGTGCCAGCAGTGGGCGAAAACTTTGGTCCGGGACTAGCGGGAGGGCCAGGGGAGAGACCCAGTACTTC
CDR3 protein: CASSGRKLWSGTSGRARGETQYF

D gene: TRBD2
J gene: TRBJ2-7
CDR3 length: 16
V gene: TRBV4-1
clone size: -
CDR3 DNA: TGCGCCAGCAGCCAAGTGTCGGGGGGGGCCTCCTACGAGCAGTACTTC
CDR3 protein: CASSQVSGGASYEQYF

D gene: -
J gene: TRBJ2-5
CDR3 length: 17
V gene: TRBV5-1
clone size: -
CDR3 DNA: TGCGCCAGCAGCTTGGTCGAAGCGGCTTCTCTGGGGGAGACCCAGTACTTC
CDR3 protein: CASSLVEAASLGETQYF

D gene: -
J gene: TRBJ2-2
CDR3 length: 18
V gene: TRBV21-1
clone size: once
CDR3 DNA: TGTGCCAGCATGGCGACTCAAATTACCCGACTCGACACCGGGGAGCTGTTTTTT
CDR3 protein: CASMATQITRLDTGELFF

D gene: -
J gene: TRBJ2-1
CDR3 length: 12
V gene: TRBV2
clone size: -
CDR3 DNA: TGTGCCAGCAGGGTCCCCTACAATGAGCAGTTCTTC
CDR3 protein: CASRVPYNEQFF

D gene: -
J gene: TRBJ1-2
CDR3 length: 15
V gene: TRBV7-2
clone size: -
CDR3 DNA: TGTGCCAGCAGCTTAAGGGACATACGAATCTATGGCTACACCTTC
CDR3 protein: CASSLRDIRIYGYTF

D gene: TRBD1
J gene: TRBJ2-1
CDR3 length: 14
V gene: TRBV5-1
clone size: -
CDR3 DNA: TGCGCCAGCAGCACCGGGACAGGGGTACCCGAGCAGTTCTTC
CDR3 protein: CASSTGTGVPEQFF

D gene: TRBD1
J gene: TRBJ1-4
CDR3 length: 13
V gene: TRBV7-9
clone size: -
CDR3 DNA: TGTGCCAGCAGCCGCGGGACAGATGAAAAACTGTTTTTT
CDR3 protein: CASSRGTDEKLFF

D gene: -
J gene: TRBJ1-3
CDR3 length: 13
V gene: TRBV9
clone size: -
CDR3 DNA: TGTGCCAGCTCGGCGGATCAACGCAACACCATATATTTT
CDR3 protein: CASSADQRNTIYF

D gene: TRBD2
J gene: TRBJ2-3
CDR3 length: 16
V gene: TRBV5-1
clone size: -
CDR3 DNA: TGCGCCAGCAGCTCCATAGCGGGGGCCGGCGGGTATACGCAGTATTTT
CDR3 protein: CASSSIAGAGGYTQYF

D gene: -
J gene: TRBJ1-1
CDR3 length: 14
V gene: TRBV30
clone size: -
CDR3 DNA: TGTGCCTGGAGTCCGGGACGGAAAAACACTGAAGCTTTCTTT
CDR3 protein: CAWSPGRKNTEAFF

D gene: -
J gene: TRBJ1-6
CDR3 length: 13
V gene: TRBV29-1
clone size: -
CDR3 DNA: TGCAGCGCCACGACCGAGAAAAATTCACCCCTCCACTTT
CDR3 protein: CSATTEKNSPLHF

D gene: -
J gene: TRBJ1-6
CDR3 length: 15
V gene: TRBV28
clone size: -
CDR3 DNA: TGTGCCAGCAGTCCATCAAGAGGAACCAATTCACCCCTCCACTTT
CDR3 protein: CASSPSRGTNSPLHF

D gene: -
J gene: TRBJ2-7
CDR3 length: 12
V gene: TRBV5-1
clone size: -
CDR3 DNA: TGCGCCAGCAGCTTGCCGGGGAACGAGCAGTACTTC
CDR3 protein: CASSLPGNEQYF

D gene: -
J gene: TRBJ1-3
CDR3 length: 15
V gene: TRBV7-9
clone size: -
CDR3 DNA: TGTGCCAGCATTGGCGGGACCCCCTCTGGAAACACCATATATTTT
CDR3 protein: CASIGGTPSGNTIYF

D gene: TRBD1
J gene: TRBJ1-6
CDR3 length: 14
V gene: TRBV7-1
clone size: -
CDR3 DNA: TGTGCCAGCAGCTTGAACGCAGGGGGCCGACCCCTCCACTTT
CDR3 protein: CASSLNAGGRPLHF

D gene: TRBD2
J gene: TRBJ2-3
CDR3 length: 14
V gene: TRBV6-4
clone size: -
CDR3 DNA: TGTGCCAGCAGTGCCGGGGGGGTTACAGATACGCAGTATTTT
CDR3 protein: CASSAGGVTDTQYF

D gene: -
J gene: TRBJ1-3
CDR3 length: 14
V gene: TRBV6-1
clone size: -
CDR3 DNA: TGTGCCAGCAGGACCGGGCCAGGGGGAAACACCATATATTTT
CDR3 protein: CASRTGPGGNTIYF